Included here is one T cell receptor (beta chain) sequence, with context. Its recognized antigen is unknown. No clone much larger than this one lies a single base away; base qualities are absent. The cohort was made up of 650 to 700 healthy bone marrow donors. All cohort members were sampled while nominally healthy, although unrecorded immune exposures were likely present. The donor tested CMV seronegative and was one of the 352 seronegative cohort members. Every donor gave a peripheral blood sample, and the peripheral blood mononuclear cells from that sample were used for TCR beta sequencing. Genomic DNA extraction from the blood cell samples was performed with the Qiagen DNeasy Blood Extraction Kit. The CDR3, from cysteine to phenylalanine, totals 14 residues. Left in the record is the CDR3 DNA by itself, 42 bases read in frame from the first base. V drops 4 bases and J drops 4 bases, leaving 13 bases in between. Based on the germline V gene, the CDR1 and CDR2 sequences are SGHRS and YFSETQ.

The data originate from a study of cytomegalovirus exposure and HLA in healthy donors (dated 2017 in TCRdb). As for the study more broadly: An earlier analysis of 587 of the donors reported 276 Gb of sequence data and 117 million unique TCR beta sequences from 190 million or so T cells. In a later genetic analysis, genome-wide SNP genotypes for about 65% of the roughly 670 donors were used, and that subset was treated as a discovery cohort. Across under 500 genotyped donors of the cohort, an average of about 220,000 unique TCR beta nucleotide sequences per donor were sequenced, and around 20% of those sequences were non-productive. To decide whether each TCR beta V gene segment behaved as functional or pseudogenic, an earlier analysis of nearly 600 of the donors relied on high-throughput TCR beta sequencing. A separate validation cohort of about 110 different subjects was used in addition to the 666-subject first cohort. HLA typing covered class I and class II loci at four-digit resolution. High-throughput TCR immunosequencing, statistical association of individual TCRs with disease status, and machine learning were combined to predict cytomegalovirus infection status. Alongside the repertoire data, information on donor age, sex, ethnicity and CMV serostatus was compiled. A later analysis re-examined previously published TCR beta repertoires from roughly 720 donors and added high-resolution HLA genotyping to investigate patterns of TCR occurrence. The number of typed donors differed by locus: roughly 620-630 for A, B, C, DRB1 and DQB1; 500 to 550 for DQA1; about 600 for DPA1; and around 490 for DPB1. The T cell repertoires of 550 to 850 subjects were profiled by immunosequencing and related to cytomegalovirus serostatus. In the later analysis, no new phenotypic data were used to find candidate immune exposures; instead, reliance was placed on TCR beta sequences and their occurrence across donors. The study was designed to test whether signatures of past pathogen exposure could be identified by cataloging public T cell receptors. The genetic ancestry cluster associated with self-reported Caucasian donors included 80% to 90% of the roughly 400 genotyped donors. An early release that covered approximately 600 HLA-typed donors contained approximately 320 gigabases of sequencing data and around 85 million unique TCR sequences. Because of strong linkage in the cohort, roughly five DR-DQ haplotypes were treated as single units for association and clustering. Every discovery cohort repertoire had been produced on one sequencing platform.

Library preparation was by the immunoSEQ multiplex PCR assay. For the multiplex PCR, a mixture combining 60 forward primers for TCR Vbeta segments and 13 reverse primers for TCR Jbeta segments was used. Amplification of the CDR3 region of rearranged TCR beta genes was performed with a multiplex PCR assay on genomic DNA. The Illumina HiSeq System was used to sequence the amplified TCR beta libraries as 87-base-pair reads. The paper's data handling went like this. Across the roughly 670 repertoires, a later analysis counted tens of millions of unique TCR beta chains, roughly 11 million of which were shared by at least two donors. Raw reads were error-corrected and collapsed into unique sequences with a nearest-neighbor algorithm that merged closely related sequences to remove PCR and sequencing errors. Alignment of CDR3 sequences to IMGT reference sequences was used to assign V, D and J gene segments. For a sequence to be retained, a match of at least six nucleotides was required to both a V gene segment and a J gene segment. Rearrangements were classified as productive when the CDR3 lacked stop codons and remained in frame with V and J, and all other rearrangements were classified as non-productive. CDR3 was defined by IMGT convention, running from the second conserved V-encoded cysteine to the conserved J-encoded phenylalanine. The earlier analysis of about 560 of the donors excluded any sequence lacking an unambiguous match to a single V gene segment. In an earlier analysis of approximately 590 of the donors, a V segment was called functional when productive rearrangements were above 56.7%, and segregating when the standard deviation between donors exceeded 5%. A statistical classification framework was developed to diagnose cytomegalovirus status using the catalog of TCR beta chain sequences. V and J gene assignment, in a later analysis, came from comparing TCR nucleotide sequences with IMGT/GENE-DB human TR gene sequences. The TCRdist pipeline was used in a later analysis to assign CDR3 sequences and most-parsimonious VDJ recombination scenarios. In a later analysis, every TCR beta chain was defined by the combination of its CDR3 amino acid sequence and its V-gene family, and reads without a unique V-gene family were dropped. To address suspected cross-contamination and a sequencing artifact, a later analysis removed 450 to 700 highly shared, low-generation-probability nucleotide sequences. In a later analysis, a clonal expansion index for each public chain was calculated from normalized within-repertoire ranks of inferred template counts. In a later analysis, generation probabilities were computed using a VDJ recombination model fitted to out-of-frame rearrangements, and the results were checked against IGoR. In a later analysis, hypergeometric tests were used to score TCR-TCR, TCR-HLA and TCR-CMV co-occurrence, with a repertoire-size bias correction applied to TCR pairs. To estimate false discovery rates, a later analysis permuted the HLA or CMV assignments 20 times. In a later analysis, co-occurring TCRs were grouped with DBSCAN, and TCRdist sequence similarity was added when clustering was performed within HLA-allele-positive subsets. Repertoires with fewer than 30,000 or more than 120,000 public chains were left out of co-occurrence clustering, as were four to six repertoires with anomalous nucleotide sharing. The clones in this table, taken by TCRdb from immuneACCESS, are in-frame only. Not every clone is retained; where verified, under half of the shortfall comes from an unresolved V gene, and the cause of the rest is unknown. The D gene and trimming were derived from the DNA, and the V and J assignments and clone size from that table. The sample yields about 62,000 clones; about 90% were counted once. The top ten clones comprise about 1.5% of the sample.

The paper's findings and limits, for the study overall: In a later genetic analysis, fewer N-insertions in productive TCRs were reported among donors in an Asian-associated ancestry cluster than the roughly 700-donor mean. According to a later analysis, parvovirus B19, influenza, CMV and Epstein-Barr virus appeared linked to several top co-occurrence clusters. Because counts were too low, under 20 rarely observed V segments, including chromosome 9 orphons, were left out of the earlier analysis of some 600 of the donors. In both the original and validation cohorts, the classifier was reported to diagnose cytomegalovirus status with high specificity and sensitivity. Some IMGT-functional V segments, including TRBV6-2 and TRBV6-3, could not be distinguished by the 87-base-pair reads and were therefore excluded. Because HLA typing was missing for some donors at each locus, association tests included only the typed subset. In an earlier analysis of around 600 of the donors, most TCR beta V segments appeared in productive rearrangements about 87% or about 30% of the time, broadly matching IMGT annotations. A cluster of highly shared sequence variants was judged likely to be a technical artifact of the sequencing pipeline. In a later analysis, the rate of TCR association differed among HLA loci, with DRB1 alleles having the most associated TCRs and HLA-C alleles having the fewest. According to a later analysis, most CMV-associated TCR beta chains appeared to be HLA-restricted, and the HLA associations seemed to be driven largely by CMV exposure. In a later genetic analysis, a missense DCLRE1C variant was associated with V-gene and J-gene trimming of TCR beta chains, and the association was replicated in an independent cohort. In a later analysis, HLA-associated TCR beta chains were found to be more clonally expanded and to have lower generation probabilities than equally common non-associated chains. This cohort had only TCR beta chains sequenced, and the lack of alpha or paired-chain data limited which features could be detected. It was suggested by the authors that the approach could potentially be generalized to other disease states and immunological phenotypes. When HLA alleles, especially DR and DQ, strongly co-occurred, attributing TCR associations to individual alleles was difficult. Correlated functional status among segregating V segments might be attributable to linkage disequilibrium, but an unknown experimental factor could not be ruled out. Across donors, most TCR sequences were observed very rarely, whereas some public TCRs were present in many individuals. A further reported finding was that TCR beta sequences accurately predicted the HLA-A and HLA-B alleles for most subjects in the first cohort. Sequencing depth was assumed to be roughly uniform across donors in the presence/absence analyses, though that assumption may not hold. A later analysis associated roughly 17,000 TCR beta sequences with specific HLA alleles at a false discovery rate of 0.05. Three of the identified cytomegalovirus-associated TCR beta chains were confirmed in vitro to be specific for cytomegalovirus antigens. The study listed over 150 TCR beta chains as associated with cytomegalovirus. Immune exposure information for the cohort was limited to CMV serostatus.

The clonotype originates from a man aged 18 to 29 in good health and CMV-seronegative. The sequence links TRBV5-1 to TRBJ2-3, with the D gene not clear enough to name. The sample was PBMCs. The sequenced DNA is TGCGCCAGCAGCACCGGTTCCGGGTCAGATACGCAGTATTTT. Translated, this is CASSTGSGSDTQYF.